The next 18 T cell receptor beta chains were all read from a single sample in a study of blood T cells in healthy people across ages. Through a sample-barcoded 5' primer and a J-beta primer mix, a second PCR was run for roughly 7 to 12 cycles. A single record per CDR3 protein comes from TCRdb applying MiXCR to the 5' RACE reads. The table shows about 1,600,000 distinct CDR3 sequences, with 42% occurring only once. The sample comprised blood. Receptors originate from a woman in her late teens or twenties in good health.

The chain uses TRBV20-1 and TRBJ2-1, with 8 bases matching TRBD2. The DNA end is more similar to TRBJ2-7, so the J call may be wrong. The CDR3 sequence is 13 residues long. In germline, CDR1 is DFQATT, CDR2 SNEGSKA (reference sequence). The CDR3 protein is CSADYTSGNEQYF. The CDR3 DNA sequence: TGCAGTGCAGACTACACTAGCGGCAATGAGCAGTACTTC.

This clonotype has just a few counts. DNA of the CDR3: TGTGCCAGCACCCTAAGGAGGGGGCGGCTTGCTGAAGCTTTCTTT. Translation gives CASTLRRGRLAEAFF. The chain employs TRBV6-2 or TRBV6-3 and TRBJ1-1; the match to TRBD1 covers 7 bases. The CDR3 has 15 residues. V was pared by 7 bases and J by 6 bases, with 14 bases of the junction left unmatched. Germline CDR1 is MNHEY and CDR2 is SVGEGT.

This clonotype came up a few times. The V gene is TRBV10-3, the J gene TRBJ2-3; 8 nucleotides agree with TRBD2. Germline V gene sequence: CDR1 ENHRY, CDR2 SYGVKD. V lost 10 bases and J lost 6; bases outside the gene matches: 12. CDR3 length equals 14 residues. CDR3: CATRTGTSEDTQYF. Here the CDR3 DNA reads TGTGCCACCAGGACGGGGACTAGTGAGGATACGCAGTATTTT.

V usage is TRBV20-1 and J usage is TRBJ1-5; D is unclear. V lost 5 bases and J lost 0, with 11 bases in between. The CDR3 is 14 residues long. Germline assignment: CDR1 DFQATT and CDR2 SNEGSKA (reference sequence). The CDR3 protein is CSAESSYSNQPQHF. Written as DNA, the CDR3 is TGCAGTGCTGAGTCCTCTTATAGCAATCAGCCCCAGCATTTT.

The gene calls are TRBV7-2 and TRBJ2-2, with 9 bases aligning to TRBD1. Germline values: CDR1 SGHTA, CDR2 FQGNSA. J lost 5 bases, V lost 2 bases, and 6 bases had no gene match. CDR3 length equals 16 residues. The CDR3 nucleotides read TGTGCCAGCAGCTTACCCCGGGACAGGGTTACCGGGGAGCTGTTTTTT. Translated, it gives CASSLPRDRVTGELFF.

The chain employs TRBV4-1 and TRBJ2-1, with D perhaps matching TRBD2 (6 bases). Germline V gene sequence: CDR1 MGHRA, CDR2 YSYEKL. This CDR3 region has 16 residues. V lost 7 bases and J lost 3, with 19 bases in between. This chain's CDR3 is CASTLEYGGGYNEQFF. Here the CDR3 DNA reads TGCGCCAGCACCCTGGAGTACGGGGGAGGCTACAATGAGCAGTTCTTC.

This clonotype was observed at least ten times. This chain links TRBV14 with TRBJ1-2, with D possibly TRBD1 on 6 matching bases. Germline-derived CDR1 and CDR2 are SGHDN and FVKESK. The CDR3 has 13 amino acids. Trimming left V 2 bases short and J 4 bases short, with 8 bases between. Here the CDR3 reads CASSQQGIYGYTF. CDR3 DNA: TGTGCCAGCAGCCAACAGGGGATCTATGGCTACACCTTC.

This chain joins TRBV18 and TRBJ2-3; TRBD2 aligns across 8 bases. CDR1 is KGHSH and CDR2 is LQKENI in the germline V gene. The CDR3 runs to 13 residues. V shed 6 bases, J shed 6 bases, and the junction held 5 bases outside the gene matches. Here the CDR3 reads CASSIRLADTQYF. For the CDR3, the DNA is TGTGCCAGCTCTATACGACTAGCGGATACGCAGTATTTT.

The chain has TRBV20-1 and TRBJ1-2; D call uncertain. V was shortened by 5 bases and J by 3 bases, with 10 bases between the two germline ends. Germline values: CDR1 DFQATT, CDR2 SNEGSKA (reference sequence). The CDR3 runs 12 residues. The CDR3 coding sequence is TGCAGTGCTTCGAGCAGTGACTATGGCTACACCTTC. This encodes CSASSSDYGYTF.

The rearrangement uses TRBV24-1 and TRBJ2-1; 7 nucleotides match TRBD2. The germline V gene encodes CDR1 KGHDR and CDR2 SFDVKD. There are 11 residues in the CDR3. The V gene end was trimmed by 12 bases and the J gene end by 8 bases; junction bases not matched to a gene: 6. CDR3 sequence (DNA): TGTGCCCCGGGGACTAACCATGAGCAGTTCTTC. Protein: CAPGTNHEQFF.

The chain combines TRBV4-1 with TRBJ2-7, with TRBD2 identical over 10 bases. Trimming took 4 bases from V and 0 from J; bases not matched to a gene: 6. CDR1 is MGHRA, CDR2 YSYEKL, per germline. CDR3 length: 16 amino acids. CDR3 amino acids: CASSRTSGAFSYEQYF. Here the CDR3 DNA reads TGCGCCAGCAGCCGTACTAGCGGGGCTTTCTCCTACGAGCAGTACTTC.

The CDR3 sequence is CASSLRQTDYGYTF. Here the CDR3 DNA reads TGTGCCAGCAGCCTGAGACAGACAGACTATGGCTACACCTTC. This sequence joins TRBV5-4 and TRBJ1-2, with D perhaps TRBD1 (5 bases). The germline CDR1 and CDR2 sequences are SGHNT and YYREEE (reference sequence). This CDR3 is built from 14 residues. V gave up 4 bases and J gave up 3 bases, with 13 bases separating them.

This chain's CDR3 is CASSLERISGGYTDTQYF. The CDR3 DNA sequence: TGTGCCAGCAGTTTAGAGAGGATTAGCGGGGGATACACAGATACGCAGTATTTT. The rearrangement joins TRBV12-3 or TRBV12-4 to TRBJ2-3, with 9 bases identical to TRBD2. This CDR3 contains 18 residues. V was pared by 1 base and J by 2 bases, with 10 bases of the junction left unmatched.

V is TRBV7-2 and J is TRBJ2-1; 11 nucleotides match TRBD2. CDR3 length: 18 amino acids. The germline V gene encodes CDR1 SGHTA and CDR2 FQGNSA. Trimming took 0 bases from V and 1 from J; bases not matched to a gene: 5. The CDR3 nucleotides are TGTGCCAGCAGCTTAGCGGCTAGCGGGGGGTCATCCTACAATGAGCAGTTCTTC. It codes for CASSLAASGGSSYNEQFF. Together with reference TRBV7-2 and TRBJ2-1, the CDR3 gives the full variable domain: GAGVSQSPSNKVTEKGKDVELRCDPISGHTALYWYRQSLGQGLEFLIYFQGNSAPDKSGLPSDRFSAERTGGSVSTLTIQRTQQEDSAVYLCASSLAASGGSSYNEQFFGPGTRLTVL.

The rearrangement joins TRBV3-1 to TRBJ2-1; possibly TRBD2 for D (6 bases). Per the germline V gene, CDR1 is LGHDT and CDR2 is YNNKEL (reference sequence). V was shortened by 1 base and J by 7 bases, with 26 bases between the two germline ends. CDR3 length: 19 amino acids. CDR3 coding DNA: TGTGCCAGCAGCCAAGCATCGGCTAGCGAGCAGTTAGGTGTTAATGAGCAGTTCTTC. Translating gives CASSQASASEQLGVNEQFF.

The V call is TRBV5-1, the J call TRBJ1-2, with 7 bases lining up with TRBD1. Germline assignment: CDR1 SGHRS and CDR2 YFSETQ. The CDR3 sequence is 14 residues long. The V segment lost 2 bases and the J segment 5 bases; nucleotides outside the gene matches: 6. The CDR3 DNA reads as TGCGCCAGCAGCTTAGCAGGGGGACGGTATGGCTACACCTTC. Protein sequence: CASSLAGGRYGYTF. Variable domain in full (rest from reference TRBV5-1 and TRBJ1-2): KAGVTQTPRYLIKTRGQQVTLSCSPISGHRSVSWYQQTPGQGLQFLFEYFSETQRNKGNFPGRFSGRQFSNSRSEMNVSTLELGDSALYLCASSLAGGRYGYTFGSGTRLTVV.

The gene calls are TRBV7-3 and TRBJ1-1; 9 nucleotides line up with TRBD1. V lost 5 bases and J lost 7; bases outside the gene matches: 11. CDR3 size: 15 residues. CDR1 and CDR2 (germline): SGHTA, FQGTGA. The chain's CDR3 is CASSQLRTGAGEAFF. In DNA form, the CDR3 reads TGTGCCAGCAGCCAGCTGAGGACAGGGGCAGGTGAAGCTTTCTTT.

This clonotype was detected only a few times. DNA for the CDR3: TGCAGTGCTTTGGGACAGGGGACCTACGAGCAGTACTTC. Its protein is CSALGQGTYEQYF. This chain connects TRBV20-1 to TRBJ2-7, with 10 bases lining up with TRBD1. The CDR3 totals 13 residues. The ends lost 5 bases at V and 2 bases at J; junction bases unmatched: 3. Germline CDR1 reads DFQATT; CDR2 reads SNEGSKA (reference sequence).